The clone carrying this TCR beta chain is labeled as medium-sized (0.01 to 0.1%). Its antigen is still unknown. This sample is drawn from a study of CD8+ T cells in alopecia areata. Study-level results: The study also sequences resident alphabeta T cells of normal skin in scalp samples. Lesional scalp, notably in alopecia totalis/universalis, had clonality above that of normal scalp.

Following extraction, RNA underwent reverse transcription to cDNA, which served as the sequencing template. Generated by immunoSEQ multiplex PCR, the TCRdb table keeps only in-frame clones and is missing some. The table lists 110,000 or so clones, roughly 56% of them singletons. The J segment lost 7 bases and the V segment lost 3 bases, leaving 3 bases of the junction unmatched. Per the germline V gene, CDR1 is SGHTA and CDR2 is FQGNSA. The CDR3 contains 13 residues. The treatment denotes: oral pan-JAK inhibitor, 5-10 mg twice daily. The specimen comprised CD4+ T cells sorted from blood, sampled at week 24, from a patient treated with tofacitinib. The TCR was taken from a human donor with alopecia areata. This chain uses TRBV7-2 with TRBJ2-1; 7 bases align to TRBD1. The CDR3 nucleotides read TGTGCCAGCAGCTTCGACAGGGCAAATGAGCAGTTCTTC. This codes for CASSFDRANEQFF.